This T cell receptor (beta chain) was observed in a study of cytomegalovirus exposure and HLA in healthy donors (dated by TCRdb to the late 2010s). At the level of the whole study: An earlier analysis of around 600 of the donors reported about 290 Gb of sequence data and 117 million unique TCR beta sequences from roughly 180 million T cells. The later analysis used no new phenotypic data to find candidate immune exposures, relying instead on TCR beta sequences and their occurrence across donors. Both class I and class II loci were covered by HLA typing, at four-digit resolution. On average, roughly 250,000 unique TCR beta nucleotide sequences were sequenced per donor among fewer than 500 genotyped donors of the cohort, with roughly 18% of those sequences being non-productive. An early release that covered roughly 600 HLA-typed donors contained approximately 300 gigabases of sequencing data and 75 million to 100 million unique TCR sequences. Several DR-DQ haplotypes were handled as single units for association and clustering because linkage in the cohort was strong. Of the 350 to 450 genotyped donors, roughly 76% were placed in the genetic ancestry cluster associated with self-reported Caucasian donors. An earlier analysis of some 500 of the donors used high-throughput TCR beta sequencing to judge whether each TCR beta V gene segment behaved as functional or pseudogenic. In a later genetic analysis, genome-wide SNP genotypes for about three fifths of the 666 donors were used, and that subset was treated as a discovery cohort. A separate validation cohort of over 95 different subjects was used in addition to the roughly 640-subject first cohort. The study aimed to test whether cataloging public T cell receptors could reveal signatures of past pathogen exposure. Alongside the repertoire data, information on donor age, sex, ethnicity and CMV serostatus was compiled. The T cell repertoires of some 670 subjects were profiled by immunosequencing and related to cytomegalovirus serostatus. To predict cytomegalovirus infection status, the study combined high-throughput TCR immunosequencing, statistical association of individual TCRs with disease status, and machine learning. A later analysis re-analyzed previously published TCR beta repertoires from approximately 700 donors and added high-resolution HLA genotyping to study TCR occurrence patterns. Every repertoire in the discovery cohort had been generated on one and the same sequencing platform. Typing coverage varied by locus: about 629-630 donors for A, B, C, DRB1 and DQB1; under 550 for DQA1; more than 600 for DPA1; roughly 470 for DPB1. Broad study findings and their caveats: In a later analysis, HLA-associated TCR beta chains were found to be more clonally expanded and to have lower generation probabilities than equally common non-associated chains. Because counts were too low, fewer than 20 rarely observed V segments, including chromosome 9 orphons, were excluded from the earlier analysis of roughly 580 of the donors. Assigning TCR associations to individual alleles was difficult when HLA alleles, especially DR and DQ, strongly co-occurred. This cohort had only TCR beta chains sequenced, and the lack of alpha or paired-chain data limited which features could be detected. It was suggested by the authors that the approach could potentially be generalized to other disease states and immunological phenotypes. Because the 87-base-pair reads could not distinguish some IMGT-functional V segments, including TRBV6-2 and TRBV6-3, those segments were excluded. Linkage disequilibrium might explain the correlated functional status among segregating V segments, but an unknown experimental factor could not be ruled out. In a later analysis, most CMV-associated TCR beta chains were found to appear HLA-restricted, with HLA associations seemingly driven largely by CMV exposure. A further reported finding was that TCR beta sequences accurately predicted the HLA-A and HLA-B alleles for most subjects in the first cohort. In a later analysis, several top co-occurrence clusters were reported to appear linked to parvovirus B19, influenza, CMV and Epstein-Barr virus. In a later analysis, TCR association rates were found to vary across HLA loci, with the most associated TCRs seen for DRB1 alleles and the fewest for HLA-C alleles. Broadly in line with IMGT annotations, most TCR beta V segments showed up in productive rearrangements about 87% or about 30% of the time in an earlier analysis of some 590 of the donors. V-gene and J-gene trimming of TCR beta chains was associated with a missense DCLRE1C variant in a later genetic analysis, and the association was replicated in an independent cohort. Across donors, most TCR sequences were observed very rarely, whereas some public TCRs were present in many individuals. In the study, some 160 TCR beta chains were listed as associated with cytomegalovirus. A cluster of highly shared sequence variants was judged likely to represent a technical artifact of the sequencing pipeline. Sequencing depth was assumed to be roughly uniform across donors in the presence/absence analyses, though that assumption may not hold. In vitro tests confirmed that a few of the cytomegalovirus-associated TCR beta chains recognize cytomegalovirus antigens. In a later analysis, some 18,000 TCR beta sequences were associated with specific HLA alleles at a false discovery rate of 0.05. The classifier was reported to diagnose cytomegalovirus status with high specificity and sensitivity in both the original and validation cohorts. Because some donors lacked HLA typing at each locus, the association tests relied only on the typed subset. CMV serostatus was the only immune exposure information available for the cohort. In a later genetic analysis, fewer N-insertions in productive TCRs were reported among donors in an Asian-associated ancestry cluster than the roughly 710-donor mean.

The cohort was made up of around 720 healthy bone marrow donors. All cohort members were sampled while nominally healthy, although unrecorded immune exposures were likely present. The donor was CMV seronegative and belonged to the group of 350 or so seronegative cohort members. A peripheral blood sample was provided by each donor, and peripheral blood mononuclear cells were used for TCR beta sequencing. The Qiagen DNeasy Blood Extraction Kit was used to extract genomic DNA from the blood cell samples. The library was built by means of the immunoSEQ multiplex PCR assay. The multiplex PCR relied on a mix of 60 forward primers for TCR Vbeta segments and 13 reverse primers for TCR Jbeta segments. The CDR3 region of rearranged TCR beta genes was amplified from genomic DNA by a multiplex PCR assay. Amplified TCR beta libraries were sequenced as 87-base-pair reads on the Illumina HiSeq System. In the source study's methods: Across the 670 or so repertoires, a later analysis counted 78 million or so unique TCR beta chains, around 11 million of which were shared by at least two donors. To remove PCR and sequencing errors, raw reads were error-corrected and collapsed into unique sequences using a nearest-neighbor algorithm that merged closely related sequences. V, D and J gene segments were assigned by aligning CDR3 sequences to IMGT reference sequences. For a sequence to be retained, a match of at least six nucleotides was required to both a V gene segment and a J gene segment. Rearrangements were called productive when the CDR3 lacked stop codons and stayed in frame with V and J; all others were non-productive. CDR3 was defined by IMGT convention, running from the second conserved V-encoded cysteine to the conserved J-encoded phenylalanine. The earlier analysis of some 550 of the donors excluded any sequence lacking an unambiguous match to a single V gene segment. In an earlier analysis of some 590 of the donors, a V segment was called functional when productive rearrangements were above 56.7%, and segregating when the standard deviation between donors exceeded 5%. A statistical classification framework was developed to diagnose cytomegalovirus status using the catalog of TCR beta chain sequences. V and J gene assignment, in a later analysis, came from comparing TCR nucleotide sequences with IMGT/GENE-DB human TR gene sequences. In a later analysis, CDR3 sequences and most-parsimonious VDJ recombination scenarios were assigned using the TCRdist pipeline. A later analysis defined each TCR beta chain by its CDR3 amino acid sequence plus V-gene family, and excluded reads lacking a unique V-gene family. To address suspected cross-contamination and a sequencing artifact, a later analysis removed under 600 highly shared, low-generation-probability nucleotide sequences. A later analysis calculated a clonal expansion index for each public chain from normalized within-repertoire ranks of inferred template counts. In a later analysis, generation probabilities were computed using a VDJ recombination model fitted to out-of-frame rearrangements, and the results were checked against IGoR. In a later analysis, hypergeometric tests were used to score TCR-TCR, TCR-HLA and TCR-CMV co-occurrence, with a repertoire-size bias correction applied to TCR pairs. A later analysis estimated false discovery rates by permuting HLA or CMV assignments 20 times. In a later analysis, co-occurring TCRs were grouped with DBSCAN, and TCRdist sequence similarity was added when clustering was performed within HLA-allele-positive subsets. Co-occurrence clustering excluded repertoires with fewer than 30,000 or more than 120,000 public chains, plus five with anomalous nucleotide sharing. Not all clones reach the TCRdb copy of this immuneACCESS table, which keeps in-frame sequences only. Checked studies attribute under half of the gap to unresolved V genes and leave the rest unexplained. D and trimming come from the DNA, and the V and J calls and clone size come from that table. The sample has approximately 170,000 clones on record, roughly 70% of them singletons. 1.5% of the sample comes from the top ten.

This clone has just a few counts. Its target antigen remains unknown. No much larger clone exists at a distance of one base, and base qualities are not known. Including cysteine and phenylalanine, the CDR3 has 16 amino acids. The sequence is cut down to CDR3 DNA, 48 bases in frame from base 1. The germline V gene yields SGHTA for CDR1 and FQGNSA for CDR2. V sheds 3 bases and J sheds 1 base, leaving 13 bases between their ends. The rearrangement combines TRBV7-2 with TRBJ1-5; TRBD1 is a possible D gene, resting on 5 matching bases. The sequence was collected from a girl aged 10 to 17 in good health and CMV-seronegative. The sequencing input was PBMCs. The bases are TGTGCCAGCAGCTTCGCGGGGCTCTACAGCAATCAGCCCCAGCATTTT. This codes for CASSFAGLYSNQPQHF.